The source of this T cell receptor (beta chain) is a study of cytomegalovirus exposure and HLA in healthy donors. The PCR ran on 60 Vbeta and 13 Jbeta primers. Assay: immunoSEQ multiplex PCR; the TCRdb copy retains only in-frame clones and omits some. The sample shows about 170,000 clones, about 79% of them seen only once. For this clone: Its antigen is currently unknown.

This CDR3 region has 17 residues. Trimming cost V 2 bases and J 2 bases; bases outside gene matches: 7. Germline loops: CDR1 SGHTA, CDR2 FQGNSA. Study-level findings and limits: Published work reported that the classifier diagnosed cytomegalovirus status with high specificity and sensitivity. In vitro checks showed that a few CMV-associated chains really do target CMV antigens. A later analysis found that most CMV-associated TCR beta chains appeared HLA-restricted.

The TCR comes from a female donor in good health and CMV-seronegative. The chain is built from TRBV7-2 and TRBJ1-3; 9 nucleotides line up with TRBD1. Material for sequencing was PBMCs. The CDR3 DNA sequence: TGTGCCAGCAGCTTATATCCGGGACAGGGAACTGGAAACACCATATATTTT. Its protein is CASSLYPGQGTGNTIYF. Variable domain in full (rest from reference TRBV7-2 and TRBJ1-3): GAGVSQSPSNKVTEKGKDVELRCDPISGHTALYWYRQSLGQGLEFLIYFQGNSAPDKSGLPSDRFSAERTGGSVSTLTIQRTQQEDSAVYLCASSLYPGQGTGNTIYFGEGSWLTVV.